The 17 T cell receptor beta chains below all came from one sample that was sequenced in a study of blood T cell repertoires in COVID-19. Clones were read by immunoSEQ multiplex PCR, and TCRdb kept only the in-frame ones, dropping some. The repertoire holds approximately 36,000 clones, roughly 90% seen once, with less than 30% in the top ten. Sequencing was performed on peripheral blood. These receptors originate from a man aged 55 to 69 with active or convalescent COVID-19.

This rearrangement joins TRBV24-1 to TRBJ2-3, with 10 bases fitting TRBD1. This CDR3 contains 19 residues. Germline trimming cut 3 bases from V and 2 bases from J; bases unmatched to any gene: 13. Germline V gene data show CDR1 as KGHDR and CDR2 as SFDVKD. The CDR3 DNA sequence: TGTGCCACCAGTGATCCTCGCGGACAGGGGGGTATGCCCACAGATACGCAGTATTTT. It yields the protein CATSDPRGQGGMPTDTQYF.

This clone was seen only a few times. J is TRBJ2-1 and V is TRBV4-2, with a tentative D call TRBD2 (5 bases). CDR1 and CDR2 from the germline V gene are LGHNA and YNFKEQ. V was clipped by 1 base and J by 4 bases, with 11 bases between them. The CDR3 has 15 amino acids. The CDR3 sequence is CASSQVLRAYNEQFF. The CDR3 DNA is TGTGCCAGCAGCCAAGTCCTGCGGGCTTACAATGAGCAGTTCTTC.

The V call is TRBV28, the J call TRBJ1-3; the match to TRBD1 covers 7 bases. The V segment lost 8 bases and the J segment 3 bases; nucleotides outside the gene matches: 16. Germline values: CDR1 MDHEN, CDR2 SYDVKM. CDR3 size: 17 residues. For the CDR3, the DNA is TGTGCCAGCGCGGACAGGCGGAAAAGTGGTCTTGGAAACACCATATATTTT. Protein sequence: CASADRRKSGLGNTIYF.

This chain connects TRBV15 to TRBJ2-7; D uncertain. Trimming pared 0 bases from V and 3 bases from J, leaving 9 bases between. Germline V CDR1 and CDR2: LNHNV, YYDKDF (reference sequence). The CDR3 has 14 amino acids. CDR3 nucleotides: TGTGCCACCAGCAGAGATCAACAGAACTACGAGCAGTACTTC. It specifies CATSRDQQNYEQYF.

The rearrangement links TRBV3-1 (or the pseudogene TRBV3-2) to TRBJ2-2, with TRBD1 as a possible D gene (5 bases). Trimming cost V 3 bases and J 6 bases, with 8 bases left between them. The CDR3 consists of 13 residues. The germline V gene has CDR1 LGHDT and CDR2 YNNKEL (reference sequence). The CDR3 DNA is TGTGCCAGCAGCCATGGGGCCTCCGGGGAGCTGTTTTTT. The encoded protein is CASSHGASGELFF.

This clone was recorded once. The chain links TRBV2 to TRBJ2-1; 7 bases align to TRBD2. CDR1 is SNHLY, CDR2 FYNNEI, per germline. The J segment lost 6 bases and the V segment lost 0 bases, leaving 8 bases of the junction unmatched. CDR3 length: 16 residues. CDR3 bases: TGTGCCAGCAGTGAAGCGGGGGTAGCGGGCACCAATGAGCAGTTCTTC. Translation gives CASSEAGVAGTNEQFF.

This sequence joins TRBV7-8 and TRBJ2-5; 9 nucleotides line up with TRBD2. The junction had 14 bases not matched to a gene; V was cut back by 5 bases and J by 4 bases. Germline CDR1 is SGHVS and CDR2 is FQNEAQ. The CDR3 has 17 residues. The CDR3 here is CASSPLLLAGVPETQYF. The DNA for the CDR3 is TGTGCCAGCAGCCCCCTTTTGTTAGCGGGAGTTCCAGAGACCCAGTACTTC.

The V gene is TRBV5-1, the J gene TRBJ2-1, with 7 bases lining up with TRBD1. CDR3 length: 17 residues. The germline gives CDR1 SGHRS, CDR2 YFSETQ. V lost 4 bases to trimming and J lost 3 bases; unmatched junction nucleotides: 13. CDR3 nucleotide sequence: TGCGCCAGCAGCCCCCGGTGGGACCCAGGGGGCTACAATGAGCAGTTCTTC. This encodes CASSPRWDPGGYNEQFF.

The rearrangement uses TRBV5-1 and TRBJ2-2, with a possible D match to TRBD1 (5 bases). Trimming removed 4 bases from V and 6 bases from J, with 16 bases in between. CDR1 is SGHRS and CDR2 is YFSETQ in the germline V gene. The CDR3 is 15 residues long. The CDR3 region is CASSPRQGWSGELFF. CDR3 in DNA: TGCGCCAGCAGCCCGCGGCAGGGTTGGTCCGGGGAGCTGTTTTTT. The full variable domain, with the rest looked up from reference TRBV5-1 and TRBJ2-2, is KAGVTQTPRYLIKTRGQQVTLSCSPISGHRSVSWYQQTPGQGLQFLFEYFSETQRNKGNFPGRFSGRQFSNSRSEMNVSTLELGDSALYLCASSPRQGWSGELFFGEGSRLTVL.

J is TRBJ2-2 and V is TRBV5-1; D gene uncertain. This CDR3 has 13 amino acids. Per germline, CDR1 SGHRS and CDR2 YFSETQ. V shed 0 bases and J shed 7 bases, with 7 bases lying between them. CDR3 protein: CASSLAPGGELFF. The CDR3 DNA reads as TGCGCCAGCAGCTTGGCCCCGGGCGGGGAGCTGTTTTTT.

This clone was found a few times. This chain uses TRBV5-4 with TRBJ2-3; 7 positions match TRBD1. CDR1 is SGHNT, CDR2 YYREEE, per germline (reference sequence). The CDR3 length is 14 residues. The V segment lost 1 base and the J segment 4 bases; nucleotides outside the gene matches: 3. The CDR3 loop is CASSLKGASDTQYF. CDR3 bases: TGTGCCAGCAGCTTGAAGGGGGCCTCAGATACGCAGTATTTT.

CDR3 DNA sequence: TGTGCCAGCAGCCAAGACGGATACGGCGGCTCCCCCCGCAATCAGCCCCAGCATTTT. It yields the protein CASSQDGYGGSPRNQPQHF. V and J are TRBV4-2 and TRBJ1-5; D not certain. The ends were cut back, 0 bases at V and 2 bases at J, with 20 bases in the middle. Germline V lookup: CDR1 LGHNA, CDR2 YNFKEQ. This CDR3 is 19 amino acids long.

The chain joins TRBV19 to TRBJ2-7; D possibly corresponds to TRBD2 (6 bases). Germline V CDR1 and CDR2: LNHDA, SQIVND (reference sequence). The V gene lost 3 bases and the J gene lost 4 bases, with 13 bases spanning the gap. The CDR3 runs 14 residues. CDR3 protein: CASSIRERGYEQYF. Written as DNA, the CDR3 is TGTGCCAGTAGTATCCGGGAGAGGGGTTACGAGCAGTACTTC. The complete variable domain, with remaining parts taken from reference TRBV19 and TRBJ2-7, reads DGGITQSPKYLFRKEGQNVTLSCEQNLNHDAMYWYRQDPGQGLRLIYYSQIVNDFQKGDIAEGYSVSREKKESFPLTVTSAQKNPTAFYLCASSIRERGYEQYFGPGTRLTVT.

This chain joins TRBV5-1 and TRBJ2-2; TRBD2 matches 11 bases. In germline, CDR1 is SGHRS, CDR2 YFSETQ. V shed 4 bases, J shed 7 bases, and the junction held 9 bases outside the gene matches. The CDR3 totals 16 residues. As DNA, the CDR3 is TGCGCCAGCAGCCCAGACCATCTAGCGGGAGGCGGGGAGCTGTTTTTT. Translating gives CASSPDHLAGGGELFF.

The genes are TRBV18 and TRBJ1-2; 7 bases fit TRBD1. Trimming took 3 bases from V and 4 from J; bases not matched to a gene: 8. The CDR3 loop spans 15 amino acids. Germline lookup yields CDR1 KGHSH and CDR2 LQKENI. CDR3 loop: CASSPPSRTGYGYTF. Here the CDR3 DNA reads TGTGCCAGCTCACCCCCCTCTAGGACAGGCTATGGCTACACCTTC.

This rearrangement joins TRBV30 to TRBJ1-1; D gene uncertain. Trimming stripped 0 bases from V and 4 bases from J, with 12 bases between. The germline V gene has CDR1 GTSNPN and CDR2 SVGIG (reference sequence). The CDR3 has 14 amino acids. The CDR3 reads CAWSVREQFTEAFF. CDR3 nucleotides: TGTGCCTGGAGTGTACGGGAACAATTCACTGAAGCTTTCTTT.

This clone was seen only once. The chain employs TRBV28 and TRBJ2-7, with 9 bases aligning to TRBD1. The CDR3 sequence is 17 residues long. The junction had 12 bases not matched to a gene; V was cut back by 3 bases and J by 3 bases. Looked up from germline, CDR1 is MDHEN and CDR2 is SYDVKM. CDR3 in amino acids: CASSFTQRRQGGYEQYF. The CDR3 DNA sequence: TGTGCCAGCAGTTTTACCCAACGGAGACAGGGGGGCTACGAGCAGTACTTC. Supplemented by reference TRBV28 and TRBJ2-7, the full variable domain reads DVKVTQSSRYLVKRTGEKVFLECVQDMDHENMFWYRQDPGLGLRLIYFSYDVKMKEKGDIPEGYSVSREKKERFSLILESASTNQTSMYLCASSFTQRRQGGYEQYFGPGTRLTVT.